Below are 23 T cell receptor beta chains sequenced from a single sample in a study of T cells in Graves' hyperthyroidism and ophthalmopathy. Amplification of TCR beta CDR3 regions was performed using RNA transcripts as template. Using the HTBI primer set, a first-round RT-PCR was run on the TCR CDR3. TCRdb re-called the multiplex PCR reads through MiXCR, storing one row per CDR3 protein. This sample has around 610,000 distinct CDR3 sequences, with under 15% found just once. Sample: blood. These receptors came from a woman aged 35 to 49 with Graves' ophthalmopathy.

This clonotype was seen at least ten times. The CDR3 nucleotides are TGTGCCAGTAGTACTGACAGTGGCGGGGCGGATACGCAGTATTTT. Its protein product is CASSTDSGGADTQYF. This rearrangement joins TRBV19 to TRBJ2-3, with TRBD2 as a possible D gene (6 bases). Looked up from germline, CDR1 is LNHDA and CDR2 is SQIVND (reference sequence). This CDR3 has 15 amino acids. The V and J ends lost 4 bases and 6 bases respectively, with 17 bases between them.

This clonotype occurred many times. V usage is TRBV6-5 and J usage is TRBJ1-2; possible D gene TRBD1, 5 bases. This CDR3 has 14 residues. CDR1 and CDR2 (germline): MNHEY, SVGAGI. The germline V and J ends were trimmed by 7 bases and 8 bases, with 20 bases remaining between them. CDR3 amino acids: CASTRENEMGGYTF. In DNA form, the CDR3 reads TGTGCCAGCACCAGGGAGAACGAGATGGGCGGCTACACCTTC.

This clonotype has at least ten counts. The CDR3 is CSARETSRGTETQYF. In nucleotides, the CDR3 is TGCAGTGCTAGAGAGACTAGCCGCGGTACGGAGACCCAGTACTTC. The genes are TRBV20-1 and TRBJ2-5; 7 positions match TRBD2. The CDR3 covers 15 residues. From germline, CDR1 is DFQATT and CDR2 SNEGSKA (reference sequence). V lost 0 bases, J lost 5 bases, and 9 bases stayed unmatched.

This clonotype was seen a few times. V gene TRBV30 combines with J gene TRBJ2-2; D ambiguous. The V end lost 4 bases, the J end lost 6 bases, and 9 bases lay between the germline ends. The CDR3 is 12 residues long. Per the germline V gene, CDR1 is GTSNPN and CDR2 is SVGIG (reference sequence). CDR3 in DNA: TGTGCCTGGATCCAAAAGGCCGGGGAGCTGTTTTTT. Its translation: CAWIQKAGELFF.

This clonotype was detected ten times or more. The rearrangement links TRBV28 to TRBJ2-7, with a weak D call TRBD2 (5 bases). Trimming removed 5 bases from V and 2 bases from J, with 16 bases in between. The length of the CDR3 is 15 residues. Germline V CDR1 and CDR2: MDHEN, SYDVKM. CDR3 amino acids: CASSRISAYAYEQYF. As DNA, the CDR3 is TGTGCCAGCAGTAGGATTAGCGCCTACGCCTACGAGCAGTACTTC.

This clonotype was observed a few times. The V gene is TRBV30, the J gene TRBJ2-7, with a weak D call TRBD1 (6 bases). Germline lookup yields CDR1 GTSNPN and CDR2 SVGIG (reference sequence). V was pared by 5 bases and J by 5 bases, with 16 bases between. The CDR3 is 13 residues long. The DNA for the CDR3 is TGTGCCTGGGCCGGGCAGGGGTTCAACGAGCAGTACTTC. It is translated as CAWAGQGFNEQYF.

With regard to this clonotype: One junction end disagrees with the germline gene, perhaps due to a read error. The CDR3 spells CASSPHVVSYEQYF. DNA of the CDR3: TGTGCCAGCAGCCCCCATGTGGTTTCCTACGAACAGTACTTC. The V gene is TRBV7-2, the J gene TRBJ2-7; D is ambiguous. The germline V gene encodes CDR1 SGHTA and CDR2 FQGNSA. The CDR3 spans 14 residues.

This clonotype was recorded a few times. The chain couples TRBV5-1 to TRBJ2-2; 7 bases fit TRBD1. V lost 0 bases, J lost 6 bases, and 8 bases stayed unmatched. The CDR3 sequence is 16 residues long. Germline-derived CDR1 and CDR2 are SGHRS and YFSETQ. The CDR3 region is CASSLVKGATPGELFF. CDR3 sequence (DNA): TGCGCCAGCAGCTTGGTGAAGGGGGCAACACCCGGGGAGCTGTTTTTT.

The chain has TRBV6-5 and TRBJ2-5; 13 bases align to TRBD2. The CDR3 consists of 18 residues. Trimming cost V 0 bases and J 2 bases; bases outside gene matches: 6. Germline V gene sequence: CDR1 MNHEY, CDR2 SVGAGI. CDR3 residues: CASSYSPPGLAGQETQYF. The CDR3 nucleotides are TGTGCCAGCAGTTACTCACCGCCGGGACTAGCGGGACAAGAGACCCAGTACTTC.

This clonotype was found many times. CDR3: CASSERDDGGGYTF. The CDR3 DNA reads TGTGCCAGCAGTGAACGGGACGACGGGGGTGGCTACACCTTC. J is TRBJ1-2 and V is TRBV25-1; D is perhaps TRBD1 (5 bases). CDR1 and CDR2 (germline): MGHDK, SYGVNS. V was pared by 2 bases and J by 7 bases, with 14 bases between. The CDR3 has 14 residues.

At least ten counts were recorded for this clonotype. The V gene is TRBV2, the J gene TRBJ2-2; TRBD1 is a possible D gene (5 bases). Germline values: CDR1 SNHLY, CDR2 FYNNEI. The V end lost 4 bases, the J end lost 4 bases, and 10 bases lay between the germline ends. CDR3 length equals 14 residues. CDR3 sequence reads: CASSVDRGTGELFF. DNA for the CDR3: TGTGCCAGCAGTGTCGATAGGGGCACCGGGGAGCTGTTTTTT.

This clonotype was seen more than once but under ten times. The chain employs TRBV19 and TRBJ1-2; 7 bases map to TRBD1. From germline, CDR1 is LNHDA and CDR2 SQIVND (reference sequence). The CDR3 contains 13 residues. The junction had 8 bases not matched to a gene; V was cut back by 9 bases and J by 4 bases. Here the CDR3 DNA reads TGTGCCAGCAAACGGGACAGCCTCTATGGCTACACCTTC. This translates into CASKRDSLYGYTF.

V gene TRBV7-8 combines with J gene TRBJ1-5; 8 bases match TRBD1. Germline V gene lookup returns CDR1 SGHVS and CDR2 FQNEAQ. V lost 1 base and J lost 0; bases outside the gene matches: 8. The CDR3 has 18 residues. The CDR3 sequence: CASSLGAGGLRSNQPQHF. CDR3 bases: TGTGCCAGCAGCTTAGGCGCAGGGGGCTTACGTAGCAATCAGCCCCAGCATTTT.

This clonotype was seen repeatedly, ten times or more. The chain is built from TRBV5-1 and TRBJ1-1; D not resolved. V was pared by 3 bases and J by 8 bases, with 11 bases between. The CDR3 loop spans 12 amino acids. The germline CDR1 and CDR2 sequences are SGHRS and YFSETQ. In DNA form, the CDR3 reads TGCGCCAGCAGCTCGGACGGAGCGGAAGCTTTCTTT. It encodes CASSSDGAEAFF.

This clonotype was counted many times. The chain joins TRBV20-1 to TRBJ2-2; a weak D match, TRBD2 (6 bases). CDR1 and CDR2 from the germline V gene are DFQATT and SNEGSKA (reference sequence). V lost 1 base and J lost 3, with 12 bases in between. The CDR3 has 15 residues. CDR3 in DNA: TGCAGTGCTAGAGCCGGCCTAGCGTACACCGGGGAGCTGTTTTTT. It yields the protein CSARAGLAYTGELFF.

This clonotype has a count of ten or more. V is TRBV24-1 and J is TRBJ1-2; D not certain. CDR1 KGHDR and CDR2 SFDVKD come from the germline V gene. The CDR3 totals 17 residues. The V gene lost 5 bases and the J gene lost 1 base, with 19 bases spanning the gap. The CDR3 here is CATSVPLSSLYNYGYTF. CDR3 DNA: TGTGCCACCAGTGTGCCCCTCAGCTCCCTTTATAACTATGGCTACACCTTC.

The chain recombines TRBV15 with TRBJ2-2, with 13 bases lining up with TRBD2. V gave up 1 base and J gave up 0 bases; unmatched junction bases: 2. The CDR3 is 18 amino acids. In germline, CDR1 is LNHNV, CDR2 YYDKDF (reference sequence). CDR3 residues: CATSRAGLAGPNTGELFF. CDR3 bases: TGTGCCACCAGCAGAGCGGGACTAGCGGGACCGAACACCGGGGAGCTGTTTTTT.

This clonotype occurred many times. The rearrangement uses TRBV28 and TRBJ1-1; TRBD1 agrees at 10 bases. After removal of 5 bases from V and 1 base from J, the junction contained 7 bases not matched to a gene. This CDR3 is 16 amino acids long. Per germline, CDR1 MDHEN and CDR2 SYDVKM. CDR3 sequence: CASSLSGQGENTEAFF. The CDR3 DNA is TGTGCCAGCAGTCTAAGCGGACAGGGGGAGAACACTGAAGCTTTCTTT.

This clonotype was picked up many times. This chain uses TRBV7-8 with TRBJ2-7; D possibly corresponds to TRBD1 (6 bases). The CDR3 has 13 amino acids. CDR1 and CDR2 from the germline V gene are SGHVS and FQNEAQ. Trimming pared 3 bases from V and 5 bases from J, leaving 11 bases between. CDR3 residues: CASSFVGGDEQYF. The CDR3 region has the DNA TGTGCCAGCAGCTTTGTAGGGGGTGACGAGCAGTACTTC. Combining the CDR3 with reference TRBV7-8 and TRBJ2-7 gives the whole variable domain GAGVSQSPRYKVAKRGQDVALRCDPISGHVSLFWYQQALGQGPEFLTYFQNEAQLDKSGLPSDRFFAERPEGSVSTLKIQRTQQEDSAVYLCASSFVGGDEQYFGPGTRLTVT.

The table lists this clonotype with many counts. The chain carries TRBV28 and TRBJ1-5; 9 positions match TRBD1. Germline values: CDR1 MDHEN, CDR2 SYDVKM. V was clipped by 8 bases and J by 6 bases; unmatched bases: 8. The CDR3 extends over 14 amino acids. CDR3 amino acids: CASQSGQGSQPQHF. In DNA, the CDR3 is TGTGCCAGCCAATCGGGACAGGGAAGTCAGCCCCAGCATTTT.

Many counts were recorded for this clonotype. This chain uses TRBV29-1 with TRBJ1-1; weak D call: TRBD1 (5 bases). CDR1 and CDR2 from the germline V gene are SQVTM and ANQGSEA. The length of the CDR3 is 13 residues. Trimming cost V 6 bases and J 0 bases, with 11 bases left between them. CDR3 region: CSVRQRLNTEAFF. Here the CDR3 DNA reads TGCAGCGTCAGACAGAGATTGAACACTGAAGCTTTCTTT.

In its sample, this clonotype was seen many times. The chain joins TRBV7-9 to TRBJ1-1, with 8 bases that match TRBD1. Trimming cost V 3 bases and J 4 bases; bases outside gene matches: 4. Looked up from germline, CDR1 is SEHNR and CDR2 is FQNEAQ (reference sequence). This CDR3 region has 14 residues. CDR3 region: CASSLATGGTEAFF. Written as DNA, the CDR3 is TGTGCCAGCAGCTTGGCCACAGGGGGCACTGAAGCTTTCTTT.

This clonotype was detected ten times or more. V and J are TRBV6-5 and TRBJ2-7, with D perhaps matching TRBD1 (6 bases). The germline CDR1 and CDR2 sequences are MNHEY and SVGAGI. The CDR3 has 14 amino acids. V shed 0 bases and J shed 1 base, with 7 bases lying between them. The CDR3 is CASSYSGQSYEQYF. DNA for the CDR3: TGTGCCAGCAGTTACTCCGGACAGTCCTACGAGCAGTACTTC.